The 27 T cell receptor beta chains listed next were all sequenced from one sample in a study of blood T cell repertoires in COVID-19 (TCRdb year 2020). The library came from the immunoSEQ multiplex PCR assay. TCRdb provides this immuneACCESS table in a form limited to in-frame rearrangements. Some clones are lacking; in checked studies, under half of them reflect an unresolved V gene, and why the rest are absent is not known. The sample data list over 30,000 clones, and roughly 88% of these were observed just once. The ten largest clones represent 0.95% to 1.1% of the sample. Source material: peripheral blood. The receptors derive from a man between 65 and 85 years old with active or convalescent COVID-19.

The chain combines TRBV5-1 with TRBJ2-3; tentative D call: TRBD2 (6 bases). Trimming removed 0 bases from V and 4 bases from J, with 9 bases in between. The CDR3 totals 14 residues. Germline V gives CDR1 SGHRS, CDR2 YFSETQ. CDR3 loop: CASSLVGGADTQYF. In DNA form, the CDR3 reads TGCGCCAGCAGCTTGGTCGGGGGTGCAGATACGCAGTATTTT.

The CDR3 DNA sequence: TGTGCCAGCAGCCGGGGGGCCAGCTCTGGAAACACCATATATTTT. This codes for CASSRGASSGNTIYF. The gene calls are TRBV7-3 and TRBJ1-3, with D possibly TRBD1 on 6 matching bases. V shed 5 bases and J shed 0 bases, with 11 bases lying between them. The germline V gene has CDR1 SGHTA and CDR2 FQGTGA. This CDR3 spans 15 amino acids.

J is TRBJ1-1 and V is TRBV7-2; TRBD1 is a possible D gene (5 bases). From germline, CDR1 is SGHTA and CDR2 FQGNSA. The CDR3 consists of 14 residues. Trimming cost V 4 bases and J 1 base, with 10 bases left between them. CDR3: CASSSLRGNTEAFF. CDR3 DNA sequence: TGTGCCAGCAGCTCACTAAGGGGGAACACTGAAGCTTTCTTT.

This chain joins TRBV11-2 and TRBJ1-1; the D gene is possibly TRBD1 (5 bases). The CDR3 sequence is 12 residues long. V lost 3 bases to trimming and J lost 7 bases, with 9 bases between them. The germline CDR1 and CDR2 sequences are SGHAT and FQNNGV. CDR3 loop: CASSFDSSEAFF. The CDR3 DNA reads TGTGCCAGCAGCTTCGACAGCAGTGAAGCTTTCTTT. Filled out from reference TRBV11-2 and TRBJ1-1, the complete variable domain reads EAGVAQSPRYKIIEKRQSVAFWCNPISGHATLYWYQQILGQGPKLLIQFQNNGVVDDSQLPKDRFSAERLKGVDSTLKIQPAKLEDSAVYLCASSFDSSEAFFGQGTRLTVV.

This chain links TRBV13 with TRBJ1-2; D remains unclear. The CDR3 is 15 residues long. Germline V gene lookup returns CDR1 PRHDT and CDR2 FYEKMQ (reference sequence). The V gene lost 0 bases and the J gene lost 2 bases, with 10 bases spanning the gap. As DNA, the CDR3 is TGTGCCAGCAGCTTAGGGCAGTTAAAAAACTATGGCTACACCTTC. Its translation is CASSLGQLKNYGYTF. Looking up the rest from reference TRBV13 and TRBJ1-2 gives the full variable domain: AAGVIQSPRHLIKEKRETATLKCYPIPRHDTVYWYQQGPGQDPQFLISFYEKMQSDKGSIPDRFSAQQFSDYHSELNMSSLELGDSALYFCASSLGQLKNYGYTFGSGTRLTVV.

The V gene is TRBV11-2, the J gene TRBJ2-3; D may be TRBD2 (6 bases). V lost 0 bases and J 6 bases, leaving 7 bases between the germline ends. Germline loops: CDR1 SGHAT, CDR2 FQNNGV. The CDR3 is 13 residues long. The CDR3, as DNA: TGTGCCAGCAGCTTAGATCGGGGGGATACGCAGTATTTT. Its translation is CASSLDRGDTQYF.

The V and J genes are TRBV11-2 and TRBJ2-3, with 13 bases lining up with TRBD2. Germline V lookup: CDR1 SGHAT, CDR2 FQNNGV. Trimming at V came to 4 bases and at J to 8 bases, leaving 6 bases not matched to a gene. The CDR3 sequence is 15 residues long. CDR3 loop: CASSSTSGRSVTQYF. Written as DNA, the CDR3 is TGTGCCAGCAGCTCGACTAGCGGGAGGAGCGTTACGCAGTATTTT.

The chain links TRBV18 to TRBJ2-5, with D maybe TRBD1 (6 bases). The V gene lost 6 bases and the J gene lost 4 bases, with 15 bases spanning the gap. Germline V gene lookup returns CDR1 KGHSH and CDR2 LQKENI. The CDR3 is 14 amino acids. The CDR3 DNA is TGTGCCAGCTCCCCGGGACAAAGTACAGAGACCCAGTACTTC. Protein sequence: CASSPGQSTETQYF.

The chain has TRBV28 and TRBJ2-7; tentatively, D is TRBD2 (7 bases). CDR1 is MDHEN, CDR2 SYDVKM, per germline. This CDR3 has 14 amino acids. V dropped 8 bases and J dropped 0 bases, with 14 bases sitting between them. The CDR3 nucleotides are TGTGCCAGCTCCCTCGGGGGGCACTCCTACGAGCAGTACTTC. Translation: CASSLGGHSYEQYF.

The chain combines TRBV5-6 with TRBJ2-3; D gene uncertain. The germline V gene encodes CDR1 SGHDT and CDR2 YYEEEE. The CDR3 loop spans 12 amino acids. Trimming took off 1 base at V and 6 bases at J, with 6 bases between the two ends. The CDR3 nucleotides read TGTGCCAGCAGCTTGCAGAAGGATACGCAGTATTTT. It is translated as CASSLQKDTQYF. Supplemented by reference TRBV5-6 and TRBJ2-3, the full variable domain reads DAGVTQSPTHLIKTRGQQVTLRCSPKSGHDTVSWYQQALGQGPQFIFQYYEEEERQRGNFPDRFSGHQFPNYSSELNVNALLLGDSALYLCASSLQKDTQYFGPGTRLTVL.

This clone was seen once. The rearrangement joins TRBV11-1 to TRBJ1-1; D ambiguous. V was clipped by 2 bases and J by 4 bases, with 8 bases between them. This CDR3 contains 13 residues. Germline CDR1 is SGHAT and CDR2 is FQDESV (reference sequence). The CDR3 DNA sequence: TGTGCCAGCAGCTTACCCTGGGCCACTGAAGCTTTCTTT. Amino acids: CASSLPWATEAFF.

The CDR3 spells CSARGSDRGGNTEAFF. In DNA form, the CDR3 reads TGCAGCGCCCGCGGTTCGGACAGGGGGGGAAACACTGAAGCTTTCTTT. V is TRBV29-1 and J is TRBJ1-1; 10 bases map to TRBD1. There are 16 residues in the CDR3. Trimming removed 7 bases from V and 2 bases from J; junction bases left unmatched: 13. The V gene's germline CDR1 is SQVTM and CDR2 ANQGSEA.

The rearrangement links TRBV2 to TRBJ1-2; 10 nucleotides agree with TRBD1. CDR1 and CDR2 from the germline V gene are SNHLY and FYNNEI. CDR3 length: 16 amino acids. The ends lost 7 bases at V and 5 bases at J; junction bases unmatched: 13. The CDR3 DNA reads TGTGCCAGCACTAGAGGACAGGGGGGTGTGGGTTATGGCTACACCTTC. It translates to CASTRGQGGVGYGYTF.

The rearrangement uses TRBV19 and TRBJ1-5; D ambiguous. The germline V gene has CDR1 LNHDA and CDR2 SQIVND (reference sequence). Trimming removed 4 bases from V and 4 bases from J, with 5 bases in between. There are 12 residues in the CDR3. CDR3 in DNA: TGTGCCAGTAGTAATTTAAATCAGCCCCAGCATTTT. This sequence encodes CASSNLNQPQHF.

The chain employs TRBV10-3 and TRBJ1-1; 9 nucleotides align to TRBD1. Germline CDR1 reads ENHRY; CDR2 reads SYGVKD. There are 15 residues in the CDR3. J gave up 1 base and V 5 bases, and 5 bases lay outside the gene matches. CDR3 sequence reads: CAISPGQGRNTEAFF. CDR3 bases: TGTGCCATCAGTCCGGGACAGGGTCGGAACACTGAAGCTTTCTTT.

This clone came up once. The chain joins TRBV29-1 to TRBJ2-5; maybe TRBD1 (6 bases). V was shortened by 0 bases and J by 5 bases, with 7 bases between the two germline ends. Per the germline V gene, CDR1 is SQVTM and CDR2 is ANQGSEA. This CDR3 is 12 amino acids long. In nucleotides, the CDR3 is TGCAGCGTTGAAGATCAGGGGGAGACCCAGTACTTC. The encoded protein is CSVEDQGETQYF.

The genes are TRBV5-4 and TRBJ1-1; a possible D gene is TRBD1 (6 bases). In germline, CDR1 is SGHNT, CDR2 YYREEE (reference sequence). The CDR3 spans 13 residues. Trimming pared 10 bases from V and 2 bases from J, leaving 15 bases between. The CDR3 nucleotides are TGTGCCGCTTCAGGGGTCCATAACACTGAAGCTTTCTTT. Its protein is CAASGVHNTEAFF. The full variable domain, completed using reference TRBV5-4 and TRBJ1-1, is ETGVTQSPTHLIKTRGQQVTLRCSSQSGHNTVSWYQQALGQGPQFIFQYYREEENGRGNFPPRFSGLQFPNYSSELNVNALELDDSALYLCAASGVHNTEAFFGQGTRLTVV.

The chain employs TRBV11-2 and TRBJ2-7; weak D call: TRBD2 (5 bases). Trimming cost V 6 bases and J 3 bases, with 18 bases left between them. Germline V lookup: CDR1 SGHAT, CDR2 FQNNGV. The CDR3 extends over 15 amino acids. The chain's CDR3 is CASSRIQSGIYEQYF. CDR3 DNA sequence: TGTGCCAGCAGTCGAATTCAGTCCGGGATCTACGAGCAGTACTTC.

The V and J genes are TRBV6-2 or TRBV6-3 and TRBJ1-2; TRBD1 matches 8 bases. The J segment lost 8 bases and the V segment lost 0 bases, leaving 8 bases of the junction unmatched. Germline assignment: CDR1 MNHEY and CDR2 SVGEGT. The CDR3 runs to 15 residues. CDR3 DNA: TGTGCCAGCAGTTACTCGCCCCAGGGGGCGGAAGGCTACACCTTC. Protein product: CASSYSPQGAEGYTF.

The chain recombines TRBV5-1 with TRBJ1-1; D is unresolved. Germline CDR1 and CDR2: SGHRS and YFSETQ. Trimming removed 2 bases from V and 5 bases from J, with 10 bases in between. The CDR3 runs to 13 residues. The CDR3 loop is CASSFRRGTEAFF. CDR3 DNA: TGCGCCAGCAGCTTTAGACGGGGAACTGAAGCTTTCTTT.

This chain joins TRBV7-2 and TRBJ2-2, with TRBD1 as a possible D gene (5 bases). Deletions cut 5 bases from V and 2 bases from J, with 15 bases between. The CDR3 has 16 residues. The germline V gene has CDR1 SGHTA and CDR2 FQGNSA. For the CDR3, the DNA is TGTGCCAGCAGCCGTATGACAGTATCAAACACCGGGGAGCTGTTTTTT. This translates into CASSRMTVSNTGELFF.

This chain connects TRBV19 to TRBJ1-5; possible D gene TRBD1, 6 bases. The CDR3 has 14 amino acids. Trimming stripped 3 bases from V and 3 bases from J, with 9 bases between. The V gene's germline CDR1 is LNHDA and CDR2 SQIVND (reference sequence). CDR3 in DNA: TGTGCCAGTAGTATGTCAGGGGACAATCAGCCCCAGCATTTT. Translating it yields CASSMSGDNQPQHF.

The chain links TRBV18 to TRBJ1-1, with D possibly matching TRBD1 (6 bases). CDR3 length equals 16 residues. V lost 2 bases, J lost 3 bases, and 16 bases lay in between. CDR1 and CDR2 (germline): KGHSH, LQKENI. The chain's CDR3 is CASSPVGGLRDTEAFF. CDR3 nucleotides: TGTGCCAGCTCACCAGTCGGGGGGCTGAGGGACACTGAAGCTTTCTTT.

The J gene is TRBJ1-2, the V gene TRBV7-8; TRBD1 agrees at 10 bases. CDR3 size: 18 residues. With V trimmed by 0 bases and J by 1 base, 8 bases remained unmatched. Looked up from germline, CDR1 is SGHVS and CDR2 is FQNEAQ. The CDR3 DNA is TGTGCCAGCAGCTTAGCGGGACAGGGGTCCTCTTATAACTATGGCTACACCTTC. This codes for CASSLAGQGSSYNYGYTF.

The chain recombines TRBV25-1 with TRBJ1-2; 7 positions agree with TRBD1. CDR1 and CDR2 from the germline V gene are MGHDK and SYGVNS. Germline trimming cut 2 bases from V and 8 bases from J; bases unmatched to any gene: 5. This CDR3 has 13 amino acids. The CDR3 here is CASSETGVRGYTF. The CDR3, as DNA: TGTGCCAGCAGTGAAACAGGGGTGAGGGGCTACACCTTC.

CDR3 sequence (DNA): TGTGCCAGCAGCTTAGGGCTGGTCGGGTACCAAGAGACCCAGTACTTC. Its protein is CASSLGLVGYQETQYF. This chain connects TRBV11-2 to TRBJ2-5, with no clear D. CDR3 length equals 16 residues. V lost 1 base and J 0 bases, leaving 12 bases between the germline ends. Germline-derived CDR1 and CDR2 are SGHAT and FQNNGV.

V is TRBV2 and J is TRBJ1-1; 7 bases are shared with TRBD1. Germline V lookup: CDR1 SNHLY, CDR2 FYNNEI. The CDR3 runs 15 residues. V trimming: 2 bases; J trimming: 4 bases; junction bases outside the gene matches: 7. The CDR3 bases are TGTGCCAGCAGTGAACTTAGGGCAGGGGGCACTGAAGCTTTCTTT. It yields the protein CASSELRAGGTEAFF. Full variable domain (missing parts from reference TRBV2 and TRBJ1-1): EPEVTQTPSHQVTQMGQEVILRCVPISNHLYFYWYRQILGQKVEFLVSFYNNEISEKSEIFDDQFSVERPDGSNFTLKIRSTKLEDSAMYFCASSELRAGGTEAFFGQGTRLTVV.